These T cell receptor beta chains were read from a single sample in a study of T-cell reconstitution after alpha-beta-depleted transplantation in children. TCRdb independently ran MiXCR on the PCR reads; one entry per CDR3 protein. Here the sample spans 55,000 to 70,000 distinct CDR3 sequences, roughly a tenth being singletons. Sequenced material: PBMCs, taken before TCRalphabeta/CD19-depleted stem cell transplant. These receptors came from a boy aged 5-17 years with acute myeloid leukemia, due to receive a stem cell transplant. The CDR3 runs from the conserved cysteine through the conserved F or W. The order of the fields is clone size, J gene, V gene, D gene, CDR3 protein, CDR3 DNA. D genes are given only for firm matches. Clone size is stated in some rows and not others, as once, few, many or a class when expanded.

clone size: many
J gene: TRBJ1-4
V gene: TRBV7-9
D gene: TRBD1
CDR3 protein: CASSRPSTGVLNEKLFF
CDR3 DNA: TGTGCCAGCAGCCGGCCCTCCACAGGGGTCCTTAATGAAAAACTGTTTTTT

clone size: many
J gene: TRBJ2-5
V gene: TRBV20-1
D gene: TRBD2
CDR3 protein: CSATGLAGGLETQYF
CDR3 DNA: TGCAGTGCTACGGGACTAGCGGGAGGATTAGAGACCCAGTACTTC

clone size: few
J gene: TRBJ2-3
V gene: TRBV3-1
D gene: TRBD2
CDR3 protein: CASSFRTSGHTDTQYF
CDR3 DNA: TGTGCCAGCAGCTTCCGGACTAGCGGACACACAGATACGCAGTATTTT

clone size: many
J gene: TRBJ2-1
V gene: TRBV7-9
D gene: .
CDR3 protein: CASSATNYNEQFF
CDR3 DNA: TGTGCCAGCAGCGCGACTAACTACAATGAGCAGTTCTTC

clone size: .
J gene: TRBJ2-7
V gene: TRBV7-2
D gene: .
CDR3 protein: CASSRTISYEQYF
CDR3 DNA: TGTGCCAGCAGCCGGACGATCTCCTACGAGCAGTACTTC

clone size: .
J gene: TRBJ1-5
V gene: TRBV4-1
D gene: TRBD1
CDR3 protein: CASSQSTGYQPQHF
CDR3 DNA: TGCGCCAGCAGCCAATCGACAGGGTATCAGCCCCAGCATTTT

clone size: many
J gene: TRBJ1-2
V gene: TRBV4-1
D gene: TRBD1
CDR3 protein: CASSQDWALGQGSGYTF
CDR3 DNA: TGCGCCAGCAGCCAAGATTGGGCCCTGGGACAGGGGAGCGGCTACACCTTC

clone size: many
J gene: TRBJ2-7
V gene: TRBV6-5
D gene: .
CDR3 protein: CASSYYDEQYF
CDR3 DNA: TGTGCCAGCAGTTACTATGACGAGCAGTACTTC

clone size: many
J gene: TRBJ1-4
V gene: TRBV11-2
D gene: TRBD1
CDR3 protein: CASSPGQAGAVEKLFF
CDR3 DNA: TGTGCCAGCAGCCCCGGACAGGCGGGGGCGGTGGAAAAACTGTTTTTT

clone size: many
J gene: TRBJ2-2
V gene: TRBV15
D gene: .
CDR3 protein: CATSRDRWGTGELFF
CDR3 DNA: TGTGCCACCAGCAGAGATAGATGGGGAACCGGGGAGCTGTTTTTT

clone size: .
J gene: TRBJ1-1
V gene: TRBV18
D gene: .
CDR3 protein: CASSSDSMNTEAFF
CDR3 DNA: TGTGCCAGCTCATCGGACAGCATGAACACTGAAGCTTTCTTT

clone size: many
J gene: TRBJ2-1
V gene: TRBV15
D gene: TRBD2
CDR3 protein: CATSRDRDWGGNEQFF
CDR3 DNA: TGTGCCACCAGCAGAGACCGGGACTGGGGGGGGAATGAGCAGTTCTTC

clone size: many
J gene: TRBJ2-5
V gene: TRBV12-3/TRBV12-4
D gene: .
CDR3 protein: CASSLGWGLETQYF
CDR3 DNA: TGTGCCAGCAGTTTAGGATGGGGTTTGGAGACCCAGTACTTC

clone size: many
J gene: TRBJ2-7
V gene: TRBV5-1
D gene: TRBD2
CDR3 protein: CASSGAGTSGSYEQYF
CDR3 DNA: TGCGCCAGCAGCGGGGCCGGGACTAGCGGGAGCTACGAGCAGTACTTC

clone size: many
J gene: TRBJ1-1
V gene: TRBV6-5
D gene: .
CDR3 protein: CASSYKLGHTEAFF
CDR3 DNA: TGTGCCAGCAGTTACAAGTTGGGCCACACTGAAGCTTTCTTT

clone size: many
J gene: TRBJ2-7
V gene: TRBV7-9
D gene: .
CDR3 protein: CASSPWAGAYEQYF
CDR3 DNA: TGTGCCAGCAGCCCTTGGGCAGGGGCCTACGAGCAGTACTTC

clone size: many
J gene: TRBJ2-2
V gene: TRBV7-9
D gene: .
CDR3 protein: CASSSKSTGELFF
CDR3 DNA: TGTGCCAGCAGCTCCAAGAGCACCGGGGAGCTGTTTTTT

clone size: many
J gene: TRBJ1-2
V gene: TRBV20-1
D gene: .
CDR3 protein: CSARTGRYGYTF
CDR3 DNA: TGCAGTGCTAGAACTGGGCGCTATGGCTACACCTTC

clone size: many
J gene: TRBJ2-2
V gene: TRBV28
D gene: TRBD1
CDR3 protein: CASTGTGSSWGELFF
CDR3 DNA: TGTGCCAGCACTGGGACAGGGTCGAGTTGGGGGGAGCTGTTTTTT

clone size: many
J gene: TRBJ2-6
V gene: TRBV11-2
D gene: .
CDR3 protein: CASGKGRSKNSGANVLTF
CDR3 DNA: TGTGCCAGCGGCAAGGGACGGAGTAAAAACTCTGGGGCCAACGTCCTGACTTTC

clone size: many
J gene: TRBJ1-2
V gene: TRBV11-2
D gene: .
CDR3 protein: CASSTHTGTNYGYTF
CDR3 DNA: TGTGCCAGCAGCACTCATACAGGGACTAACTATGGCTACACCTTC

clone size: .
J gene: TRBJ2-7
V gene: TRBV27
D gene: TRBD2
CDR3 protein: CASSSSTSGRYEQYF
CDR3 DNA: TGTGCCAGCAGTTCATCGACTAGCGGGCGGTACGAGCAGTACTTC

clone size: many
J gene: TRBJ2-1
V gene: TRBV11-2
D gene: .
CDR3 protein: CASSPGGTLTFNEQFF
CDR3 DNA: TGTGCCAGCAGCCCAGGCGGGACTCTTACGTTCAATGAGCAGTTCTTC

clone size: .
J gene: TRBJ2-4
V gene: TRBV7-2
D gene: .
CDR3 protein: CASSFGAGYVIQYF
CDR3 DNA: TGTGCCAGCAGCTTCGGGGCGGGATATGTCATTCAGTACTTC

clone size: many
J gene: TRBJ2-7
V gene: TRBV6-2/TRBV6-3
D gene: TRBD2
CDR3 protein: CASSHSNLAGVIYEQYF
CDR3 DNA: TGTGCCAGCAGTCACTCGAATCTAGCGGGAGTCATCTACGAGCAGTACTTC

clone size: many
J gene: TRBJ1-6
V gene: TRBV6-5
D gene: TRBD1
CDR3 protein: CASSYSNGAGGSRNSPLHF
CDR3 DNA: TGTGCCAGCAGTTACTCGAATGGGGCAGGGGGCTCGCGTAATTCACCCCTCCACTTT

clone size: many
J gene: TRBJ2-7
V gene: TRBV7-2
D gene: .
CDR3 protein: CASSQSVNEQYF
CDR3 DNA: TGTGCCAGCAGCCAGAGCGTAAACGAGCAGTACTTC

clone size: many
J gene: TRBJ1-1
V gene: TRBV7-9
D gene: TRBD1
CDR3 protein: CASSLVGQGEAFF
CDR3 DNA: TGTGCCAGCAGCTTAGTCGGACAGGGTGAAGCTTTCTTT

clone size: many
J gene: TRBJ2-1
V gene: TRBV3-1
D gene: .
CDR3 protein: CASSQRGTAYNEQFF
CDR3 DNA: TGTGCCAGCAGCCAGAGGGGGACGGCCTACAATGAGCAGTTCTTC

clone size: many
J gene: TRBJ2-3
V gene: TRBV6-5
D gene: TRBD2
CDR3 protein: CASSYLGLAGDLSTDTQYF
CDR3 DNA: TGTGCCAGCAGTTATTTGGGACTAGCGGGAGATCTTAGCACAGATACGCAGTATTTT

clone size: many
J gene: TRBJ2-4
V gene: TRBV27
D gene: TRBD1
CDR3 protein: CASSYTGGGIPKNIQYF
CDR3 DNA: TGTGCCAGCAGCTATACAGGGGGCGGAATCCCCAAAAACATTCAGTACTTC

clone size: many
J gene: TRBJ2-4
V gene: TRBV12-3/TRBV12-4
D gene: TRBD1
CDR3 protein: CASSLWTGDIQYF
CDR3 DNA: TGTGCCAGCAGCCTCTGGACAGGGGACATTCAGTACTTC

clone size: many
J gene: TRBJ1-2
V gene: TRBV27
D gene: TRBD1
CDR3 protein: CASSLQGARGYTF
CDR3 DNA: TGTGCCAGCAGTTTACAGGGGGCCCGCGGCTACACCTTC

clone size: many
J gene: TRBJ2-5
V gene: TRBV7-2
D gene: .
CDR3 protein: CASSYSETQYF
CDR3 DNA: TGTGCCAGCAGCTATTCAGAGACCCAGTACTTC

clone size: many
J gene: TRBJ1-5
V gene: TRBV5-1
D gene: TRBD1
CDR3 protein: CASSPGQGSPNQPQHF
CDR3 DNA: TGCGCCAGCAGCCCGGGACAGGGGAGTCCCAATCAGCCCCAGCATTTT